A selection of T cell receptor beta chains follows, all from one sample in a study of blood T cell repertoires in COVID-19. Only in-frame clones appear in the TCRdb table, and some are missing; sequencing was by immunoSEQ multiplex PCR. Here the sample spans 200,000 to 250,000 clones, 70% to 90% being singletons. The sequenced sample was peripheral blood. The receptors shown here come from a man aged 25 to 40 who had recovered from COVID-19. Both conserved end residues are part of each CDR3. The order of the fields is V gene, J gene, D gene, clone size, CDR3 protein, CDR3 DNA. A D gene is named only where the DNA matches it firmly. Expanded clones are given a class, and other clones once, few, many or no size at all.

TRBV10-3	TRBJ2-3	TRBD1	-	CAIRSNRGADTQYF	TGTGCCATCCGATCAAACAGGGGCGCAGATACGCAGTATTTT
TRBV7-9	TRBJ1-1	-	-	CASSLVGSTEAFF	TGTGCCAGCAGCTTAGTCGGGAGCACTGAAGCTTTCTTT
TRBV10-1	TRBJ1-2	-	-	CASSRTVVDGYTF	TGCGCCAGCAGCCGGACAGTCGTTGATGGCTACACCTTC
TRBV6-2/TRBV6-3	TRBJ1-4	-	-	CASSPDRRGEKLFF	TGTGCCAGCAGCCCAGACAGGCGCGGTGAAAAACTGTTTTTT
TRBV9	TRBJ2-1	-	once	CASSVGGLAEQFF	TGTGCCAGCAGCGTAGGAGGGCTGGCTGAGCAGTTCTTC
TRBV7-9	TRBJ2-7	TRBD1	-	CASSSWDRAYEQYF	TGTGCCAGCAGCTCCTGGGACAGGGCCTACGAGCAGTACTTC
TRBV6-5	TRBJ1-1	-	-	CASSAMTGNTEAFF	TGTGCCAGCAGCGCCATGACGGGGAACACTGAAGCTTTCTTT
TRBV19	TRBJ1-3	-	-	CASSEASGNTIYF	TGTGCCAGTAGTGAAGCCTCTGGAAACACCATATATTTT
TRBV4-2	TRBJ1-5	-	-	CASSQEWQVWQPQHF	TGTGCCAGCAGCCAAGAGTGGCAGGTTTGGCAGCCCCAGCATTTT
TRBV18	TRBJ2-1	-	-	CASSRNREIAYNEQFF	TGTGCCAGCTCCCGTAACAGGGAGATAGCCTACAATGAGCAGTTCTTC
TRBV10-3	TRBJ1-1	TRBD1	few	CAISLTGVNTEAFF	TGTGCCATCAGCCTGACAGGGGTGAACACTGAAGCTTTCTTT
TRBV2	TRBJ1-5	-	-	CASSSFDRDQPQHF	TGTGCCAGCAGCTCTTTCGACCGGGATCAGCCCCAGCATTTT
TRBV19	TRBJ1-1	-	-	CASSTQVANTEAFF	TGTGCCAGTAGTACCCAGGTGGCTAACACTGAAGCTTTCTTT
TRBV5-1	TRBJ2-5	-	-	CASIRHKTGLSETQYF	TGCGCCAGCATCCGCCACAAGACAGGACTCTCAGAGACCCAGTACTTC
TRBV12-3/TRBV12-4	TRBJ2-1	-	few	CASSFGVNEQFF	TGTGCCAGCAGTTTTGGAGTGAATGAGCAGTTCTTC
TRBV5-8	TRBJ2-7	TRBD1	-	CASSLGFRDSSYEQYF	TGTGCCAGCAGCTTGGGGTTCCGGGACAGCTCCTACGAGCAGTACTTC
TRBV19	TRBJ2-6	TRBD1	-	CASSKGAEGANVLTF	TGTGCCAGTAGTAAGGGGGCGGAGGGGGCCAACGTCCTGACTTTC
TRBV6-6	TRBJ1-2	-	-	CASSLTLGGGYTF	TGTGCCAGCAGTTTAACTCTTGGGGGCGGCTACACCTTC
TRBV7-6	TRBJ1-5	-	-	CASSSGVGAGQPQHF	TGTGCCAGCAGCTCAGGAGTGGGGGCTGGTCAGCCCCAGCATTTT
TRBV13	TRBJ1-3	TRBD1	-	CASSPRDRVSGNTIYF	TGTGCCAGCAGCCCCCGGGACAGGGTTTCGGGAAACACCATATATTTT
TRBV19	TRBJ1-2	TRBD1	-	CASSIRPGGTGNGYTF	TGTGCCAGTAGTATTCGACCCGGCGGGACAGGGAACGGCTACACCTTC
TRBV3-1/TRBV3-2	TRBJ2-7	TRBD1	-	CASSQTSGSGGARDEQYF	TGTGCCAGCAGCCAGACATCGGGCTCAGGGGGCGCCAGGGACGAGCAGTACTTC